This T cell receptor (beta chain) was found in a study of OX40 agonist ivuxolimab in advanced cancers. TCRdb's copy holds only in-frame clones and misses some; the assay was immunoSEQ multiplex PCR. The sample lists about 38,000 clones, approximately 87% occurring once. This CDR3 is built from 13 residues. V was cut by 0 bases and J by 1 base, with 1 base left in between. Germline V gene lookup returns CDR1 SGHRS and CDR2 YFSETQ. This receptor was obtained from an adult with an advanced solid tumor such as melanoma, head and neck, liver or kidney cancer. V is TRBV5-1 and J is TRBJ2-2; no firm D call. Sample: CD4+ or CD8+ T cells sorted from blood, taken in a trial of the OX40 agonist ivuxolimab. DNA of the CDR3: TGCGCCAGCAGCTTGGGGAACACCGGGGAGCTGTTTTTT. Translation gives CASSLGNTGELFF.